This note documents a single TCR beta chain sequence. Only in-frame clones appear in the TCRdb table, and some are missing; sequencing was by immunoSEQ multiplex PCR. The sample has about 210,000 clones; 90% to 95% are singletons. Germline loops: CDR1 MDHEN, CDR2 SYDVKM. The CDR3 length is 15 residues. Germline trimming cut 5 bases from V and 3 bases from J; bases unmatched to any gene: 8. This sample stems from a study of blood T cell repertoires in COVID-19. Study as a whole: The United States, Italy and Spain provided the acute and convalescent COVID-19 samples. From T cells, B-cell-depleted T cells, or PBMCs came the material, which was cDNA or gDNA.

V gene TRBV28 combines with J gene TRBJ2-7, with TRBD1 matching 9 bases. The source material was peripheral blood. The sequence was obtained from a man aged 25-40 years with acute or convalescent COVID-19. The CDR3 bases are TGTGCCAGCAGTCCTCCCGGGACAGGGCACTACGAGCAGTACTTC. Encoded protein: CASSPPGTGHYEQYF.